This T cell receptor (beta chain) was identified during a study of blood T cell repertoires in COVID-19. Study-level information: Spain, Italy and the United States supplied samples that represented acute and convalescent COVID-19. From T cells, B-cell-depleted T cells, or PBMCs came the material, which was cDNA or gDNA.

Generated by immunoSEQ multiplex PCR, the TCRdb table keeps only in-frame clones and is missing some. The sample gives under 300,000 clones, approximately 89% of which show up once; 2.5% to 3.5% is in the top ten. Participants reported their clinical history, and cohort assignment relied on those reports. Exposed enrollees encountered a COVID-19 case at some point within 2 weeks before study entry. The origin of this receptor is a woman aged 35 to 49 who had been exposed to COVID-19. Sequenced input: PBMCs or T cells enriched from blood (not recorded which).

CDR3 nucleotide sequence: TGTGCCAGCAGTTACCTACAGGGATCTGAAGCTTTCTTT. Translation: CASSYLQGSEAFF. V is TRBV25-1 and J is TRBJ1-1; D may be TRBD1 (6 bases). Germline V gene lookup returns CDR1 MGHDK and CDR2 SYGVNS. Deletions cut 5 bases from V and 6 bases from J, with 13 bases between. The CDR3 length is 13 residues.